This T cell receptor (beta chain) appears in the sequencing data of a study of shared clonotypes between healthy human individuals. Germline V gene sequence: CDR1 MNHNS, CDR2 SASEGT. The CDR3 is made up of 17 amino acids. Losses at the gene ends were 4 bases for V and 6 bases for J; bases not matched to a gene: 13. Regarding this clone: What it binds is unknown.

Study-level findings and limits: Sequencing depth was a factor that was expected to affect clonotype sharing among donors.

Only in-frame clones appear in the TCRdb table, and some are missing; sequencing was by immunoSEQ multiplex PCR. Altogether roughly 2 million clones are present, approximately 94% being singletons, with the ten largest covering roughly 0.13%. The material sequenced was naive CD4+ T cells sorted from blood. Subset specified: CD45RA+ positively selected. This TCR was recovered from a man between 18 and 29 years old in good health. The gene calls are TRBV6-1 and TRBJ2-2, with 8 bases that match TRBD1. The CDR3: CASSGSWGRGLAGELFF. For the CDR3, the DNA is TGTGCCAGCAGTGGCTCCTGGGGCAGGGGGCTTGCCGGGGAGCTGTTTTTT.